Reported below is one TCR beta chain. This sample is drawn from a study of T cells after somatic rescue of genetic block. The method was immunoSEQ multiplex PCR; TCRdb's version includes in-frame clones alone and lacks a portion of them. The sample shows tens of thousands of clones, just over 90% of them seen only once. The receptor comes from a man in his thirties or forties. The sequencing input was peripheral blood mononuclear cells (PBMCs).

Here the CDR3 DNA reads TGTGCCAGCAGCTTAGGGCAGACGAACACCGGGGAGCTGTTTTTT. The encoded protein is CASSLGQTNTGELFF. This rearrangement joins TRBV7-8 to TRBJ2-2; D unresolved. The CDR3 has 15 amino acids. V gave up 1 base and J gave up 0 bases, with 6 bases separating them. From germline, CDR1 is SGHVS and CDR2 FQNEAQ.